This T cell receptor beta chain was identified in a study of blood T cells in healthy people across ages. CDR3 size: 15 residues. V was cut by 0 bases and J by 6 bases, with 14 bases left in between. The germline V gene has CDR1 SGDLS and CDR2 YYNGEE. The use of a sample-barcoded 5' primer and a J-beta primer mix characterized a second PCR of about 7 to 12 cycles. Every single cDNA molecule received a tag from a template-switch adaptor with 12 random nucleotides. MiXCR was run by TCRdb on the 5' RACE reads, yielding one entry per CDR3 protein. The sample holds 1.5 million to 2 million distinct CDR3 sequences, roughly 32% seen once.

The clonotype was recovered from a woman in her 30s in good health. The chain links TRBV9 to TRBJ2-3; D might be TRBD2 (6 bases). The sample consisted of blood. The CDR3 DNA sequence: TGTGCCAGCAGCGTAGCTGCTAGCGTGGTTGATACGCAGTATTTT. Encoded protein: CASSVAASVVDTQYF.